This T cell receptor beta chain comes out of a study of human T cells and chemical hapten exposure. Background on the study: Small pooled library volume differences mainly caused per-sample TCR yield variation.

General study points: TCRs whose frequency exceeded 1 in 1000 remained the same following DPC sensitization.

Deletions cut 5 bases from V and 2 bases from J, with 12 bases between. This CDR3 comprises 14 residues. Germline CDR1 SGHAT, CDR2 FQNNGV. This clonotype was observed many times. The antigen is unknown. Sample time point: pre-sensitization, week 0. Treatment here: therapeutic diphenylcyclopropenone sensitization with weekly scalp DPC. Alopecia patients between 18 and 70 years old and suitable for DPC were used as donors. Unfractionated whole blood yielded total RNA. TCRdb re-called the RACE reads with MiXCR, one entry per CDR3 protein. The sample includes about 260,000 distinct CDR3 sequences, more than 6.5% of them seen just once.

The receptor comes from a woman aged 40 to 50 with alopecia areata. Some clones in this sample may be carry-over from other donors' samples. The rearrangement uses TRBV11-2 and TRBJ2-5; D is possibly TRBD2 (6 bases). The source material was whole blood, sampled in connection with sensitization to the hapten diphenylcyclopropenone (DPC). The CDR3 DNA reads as TGTGCCAGCAGCCCCCGGAGGGGACAAGAGACCCAGTACTTC. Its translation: CASSPRRGQETQYF.